This T cell receptor beta chain was sequenced in a study of a mutant IDH1 vaccine in newly diagnosed glioma. TCRdb's copy holds only in-frame clones and misses some; the assay was immunoSEQ multiplex PCR. The sample holds about 92,000 clones; about 80% are singletons and the top ten take 7% to 9%. The CDR3 runs 15 residues. Trimming left V 1 base short and J 9 bases short, with 13 bases between. Looked up from germline, CDR1 is SGHVS and CDR2 is FQNEAQ. Noted time point: baseline, week 1 (first vaccination visit). Treatment here: pre-vaccination baseline after standard-of-care therapy. This clone was counted once.

The receptor was isolated from a man in his forties with glioma. The chain uses TRBV7-8 and TRBJ1-6; D gene ambiguous. The sample was PBMCs, taken from a glioma patient treated with radiotherapy, temozolomide or both. The CDR3 region has the DNA TGTGCCAGCAGCTTAGATGCGCATGGTGCTTCACCCCTCCACTTT. Translation: CASSLDAHGASPLHF.